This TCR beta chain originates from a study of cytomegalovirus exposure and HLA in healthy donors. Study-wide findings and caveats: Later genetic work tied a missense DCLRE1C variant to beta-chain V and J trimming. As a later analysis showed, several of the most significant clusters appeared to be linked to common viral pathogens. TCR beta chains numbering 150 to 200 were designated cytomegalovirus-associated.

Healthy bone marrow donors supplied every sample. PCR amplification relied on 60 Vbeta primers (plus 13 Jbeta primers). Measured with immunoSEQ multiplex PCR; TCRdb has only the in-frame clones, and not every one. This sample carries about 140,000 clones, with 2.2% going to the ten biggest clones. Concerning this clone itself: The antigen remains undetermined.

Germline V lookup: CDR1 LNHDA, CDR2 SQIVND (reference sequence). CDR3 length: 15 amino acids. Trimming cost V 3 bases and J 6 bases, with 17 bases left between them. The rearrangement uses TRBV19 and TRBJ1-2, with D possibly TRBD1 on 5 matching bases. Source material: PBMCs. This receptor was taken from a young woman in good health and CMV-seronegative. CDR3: CASSIVQGDANGYTF. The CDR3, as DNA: TGTGCCAGTAGTATCGTTCAGGGTGACGCGAATGGCTACACCTTC.